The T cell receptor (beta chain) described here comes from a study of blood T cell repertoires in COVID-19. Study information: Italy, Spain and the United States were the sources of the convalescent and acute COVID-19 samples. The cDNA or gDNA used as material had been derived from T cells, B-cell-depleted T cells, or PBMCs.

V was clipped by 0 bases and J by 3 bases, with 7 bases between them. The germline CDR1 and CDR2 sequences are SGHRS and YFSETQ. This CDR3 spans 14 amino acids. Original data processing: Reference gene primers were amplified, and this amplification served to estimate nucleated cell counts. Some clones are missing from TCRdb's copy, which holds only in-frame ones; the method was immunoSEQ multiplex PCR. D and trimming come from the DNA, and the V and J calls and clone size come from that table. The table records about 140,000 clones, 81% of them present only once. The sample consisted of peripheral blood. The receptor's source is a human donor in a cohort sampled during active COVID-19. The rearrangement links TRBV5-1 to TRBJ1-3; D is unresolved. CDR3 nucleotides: TGCGCCAGCAGCTTGGCAGGCTTTGGAAACACCATATATTTT. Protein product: CASSLAGFGNTIYF.